This T cell receptor (beta chain) was documented in a study of blood T cell repertoires in COVID-19. In the study overall: Specimens from acute and convalescent COVID-19 originated in the United States, Italy and Spain. PBMCs, B-cell-depleted T cells, or T cells provided the cDNA or gDNA that made up the material.

In the original analysis: Nucleated cell number was recorded as an estimate derived from reference gene primer amplification. Some clones are missing from TCRdb's copy, which holds only in-frame ones; the method was immunoSEQ multiplex PCR. Clone size and the V and J calls come from that table; the DNA yielded D and trimming. The table shows around 180,000 clones, with around 89% occurring only once. Germline CDR1 is SGHVS and CDR2 is FNYEAQ. The V end was cut by 7 bases, the J end by 5 bases, with 14 bases between. The CDR3 runs 13 residues. The chain has TRBV7-6 and TRBJ1-2; no definite D call. The source is a man aged 60 to 69 with acute or convalescent COVID-19. Sequencing input: peripheral blood. The DNA for the CDR3 is TGTGCCAGCACCATCCCCGGAGGGTATGGCTACACCTTC. Translated: CASTIPGGYGYTF.